The present entry profiles one T cell receptor beta chain with its context. Its target is not known. The data were obtained in a study of siplizumab effects on memory and regulatory T cells. The germline V gene encodes CDR1 LGHNA and CDR2 YNFKEQ. V lost 1 base to trimming and J lost 3 bases; unmatched junction nucleotides: 2. The CDR3 length is 16 residues. Some clones are missing from TCRdb's copy, which holds only in-frame ones; the method was immunoSEQ multiplex PCR. Among 90,000 to 130,000 clones, 80% to 95% were seen once, and the ten largest hold 1% to 1.5%. Findings of the study overall: Siplizumab significantly lowered the alloreactive sequences that could be traced to unstimulated CD4+ memory cells. For siplizumab cultures, the suppressive function of their proliferating Tregs was not confirmed. The study found naive T cells seemingly more diverse than memory cells and seemingly major alloresponse contributors. Roughly 80-96% of proliferating CD4+ or CD8+ clones lacked a naive or memory phenotype that could be assigned.

The clonotype comes from a human donor in good health. This chain connects TRBV4-2 to TRBJ2-1; TRBD2 matches 11 bases. The sample comprised CD4+ T cells sorted from blood. The CDR3 nucleotides are TGTGCCAGCAGCCAAGCCGGGACTAGCGGCTACAATGAGCAGTTCTTC. Protein: CASSQAGTSGYNEQFF.